This T cell receptor beta chain was profiled in a study of T cell responses to AZD1222 COVID-19 vaccine. Points from the study as a whole: The peak T cell response came first, and repertoires were sampled only after it. There were vaccine-associated CD4 TCRs across spike, dominant at 160-218 and 743-854. Two AZD1222 doses significantly raised spike-specific TCR breadth and depth over controls. Clonal diversity may have been underestimated, and the donors were mostly white British, with more females than males.

About this clone itself: Its antigen is not identified.

The repertoire was sequenced with immunoSEQ multiplex PCR; TCRdb's copy has only in-frame clones and lacks some. This table has about 150,000 clones, roughly 92% appearing once. Germline CDR1 is MDHEN and CDR2 is SYDVKM. The V end lost 7 bases, the J end lost 2 bases, and 12 bases lay between the germline ends. The length of the CDR3 is 14 residues. V is TRBV28 and J is TRBJ2-1, with D possibly being TRBD1 or TRBD2 (5 bases each). The TCR was taken from an adult who received the AZD1222 COVID-19 vaccine. The sequenced sample was peripheral blood, obtained 28 days after the second AZD1222 dose. This CDR3 reads CASKGSPAYNEQFF. The DNA for the CDR3 is TGTGCCAGCAAGGGGAGTCCCGCCTACAATGAGCAGTTCTTC. Looking up the rest from reference TRBV28 and TRBJ2-1 gives the full variable domain: DVKVTQSSRYLVKRTGEKVFLECVQDMDHENMFWYRQDPGLGLRLIYFSYDVKMKEKGDIPEGYSVSREKKERFSLILESASTNQTSMYLCASKGSPAYNEQFFGPGTRLTVL.